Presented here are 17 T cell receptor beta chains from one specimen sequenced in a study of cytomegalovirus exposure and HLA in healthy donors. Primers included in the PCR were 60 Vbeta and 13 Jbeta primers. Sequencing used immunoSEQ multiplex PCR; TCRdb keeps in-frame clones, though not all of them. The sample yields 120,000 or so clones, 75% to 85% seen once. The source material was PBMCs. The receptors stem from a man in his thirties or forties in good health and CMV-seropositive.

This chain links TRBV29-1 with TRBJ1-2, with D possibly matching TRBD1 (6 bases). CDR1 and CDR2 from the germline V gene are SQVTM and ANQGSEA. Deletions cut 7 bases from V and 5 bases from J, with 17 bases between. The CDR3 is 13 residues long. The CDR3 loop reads CSAGGQKAYGYTF. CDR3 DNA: TGCAGCGCCGGAGGACAGAAAGCATATGGCTACACCTTC.

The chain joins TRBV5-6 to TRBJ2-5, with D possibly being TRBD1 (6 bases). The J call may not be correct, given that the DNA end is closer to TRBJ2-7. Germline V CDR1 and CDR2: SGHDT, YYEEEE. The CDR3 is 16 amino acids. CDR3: CASSPQTGTLSYEQYF. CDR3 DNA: TGTGCCAGCAGCCCGCAAACCGGGACACTCTCCTACGAGCAGTACTTC.

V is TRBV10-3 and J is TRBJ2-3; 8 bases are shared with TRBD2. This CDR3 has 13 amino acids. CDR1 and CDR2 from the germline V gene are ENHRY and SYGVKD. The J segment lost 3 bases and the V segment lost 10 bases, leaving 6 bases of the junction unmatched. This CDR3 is CATTGTRTDTQYF. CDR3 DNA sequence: TGTGCCACCACAGGGACTAGGACAGATACGCAGTATTTT.

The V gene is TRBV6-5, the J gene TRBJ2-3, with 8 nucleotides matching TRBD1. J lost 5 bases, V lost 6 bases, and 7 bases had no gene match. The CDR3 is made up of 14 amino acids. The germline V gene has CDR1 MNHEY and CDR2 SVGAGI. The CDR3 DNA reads TGTGCCAGCAGGCGGACAGGGCAGGGAGATACGCAGTATTTT. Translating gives CASRRTGQGDTQYF.

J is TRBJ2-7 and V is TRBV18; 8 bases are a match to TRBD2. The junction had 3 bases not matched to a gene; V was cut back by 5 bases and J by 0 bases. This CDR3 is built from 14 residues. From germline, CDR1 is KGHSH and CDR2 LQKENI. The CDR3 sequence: CASSAGTSSYEQYF. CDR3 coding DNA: TGTGCCAGCTCAGCCGGGACTAGCTCCTACGAGCAGTACTTC.

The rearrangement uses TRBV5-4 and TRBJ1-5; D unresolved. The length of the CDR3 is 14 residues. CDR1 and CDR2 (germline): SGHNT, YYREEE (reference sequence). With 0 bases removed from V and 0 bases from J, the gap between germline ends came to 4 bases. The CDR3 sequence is CASSLAGSNQPQHF. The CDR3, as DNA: TGTGCCAGCAGCTTGGCCGGTAGCAATCAGCCCCAGCATTTT.

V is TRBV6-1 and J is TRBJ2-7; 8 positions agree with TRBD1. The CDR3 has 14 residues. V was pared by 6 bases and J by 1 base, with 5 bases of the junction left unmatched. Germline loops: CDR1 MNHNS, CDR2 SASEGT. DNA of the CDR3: TGTGCCAGCAGGGGACAGGTGGGTTCCTACGAGCAGTACTTC. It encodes CASRGQVGSYEQYF.

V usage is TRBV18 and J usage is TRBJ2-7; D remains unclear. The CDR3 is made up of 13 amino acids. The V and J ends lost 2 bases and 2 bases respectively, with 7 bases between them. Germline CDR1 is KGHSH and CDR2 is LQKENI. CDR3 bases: TGTGCCAGCTCACCAGTTTCGGCCTACGAGCAGTACTTC. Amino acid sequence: CASSPVSAYEQYF.

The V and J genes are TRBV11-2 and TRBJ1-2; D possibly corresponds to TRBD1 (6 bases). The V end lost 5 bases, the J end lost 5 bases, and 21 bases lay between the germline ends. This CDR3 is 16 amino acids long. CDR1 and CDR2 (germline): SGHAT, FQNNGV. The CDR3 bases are TGTGCCAGCAGCGCCACTGCGGGGGGCAGGGGATATGGCTACACCTTC. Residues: CASSATAGGRGYGYTF.

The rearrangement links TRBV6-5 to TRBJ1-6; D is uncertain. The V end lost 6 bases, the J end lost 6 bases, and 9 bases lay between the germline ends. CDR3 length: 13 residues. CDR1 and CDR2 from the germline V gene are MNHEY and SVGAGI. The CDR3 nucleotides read TGTGCCAGCAGAGAGGTTTTTAATTCACCCCTCCACTTT. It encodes CASREVFNSPLHF.

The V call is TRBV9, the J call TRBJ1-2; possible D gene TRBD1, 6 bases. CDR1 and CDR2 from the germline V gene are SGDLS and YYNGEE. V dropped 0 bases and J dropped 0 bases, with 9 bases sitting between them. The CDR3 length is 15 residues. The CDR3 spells CASSVGDITNYGYTF. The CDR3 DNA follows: TGTGCCAGCAGCGTAGGGGACATAACTAACTATGGCTACACCTTC.

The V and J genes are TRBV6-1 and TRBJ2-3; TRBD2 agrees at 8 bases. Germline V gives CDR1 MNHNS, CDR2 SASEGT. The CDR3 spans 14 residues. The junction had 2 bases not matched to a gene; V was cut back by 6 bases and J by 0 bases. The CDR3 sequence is CASSGRGSTDTQYF. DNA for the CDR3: TGTGCCAGCAGCGGGAGGGGCAGCACAGATACGCAGTATTTT.

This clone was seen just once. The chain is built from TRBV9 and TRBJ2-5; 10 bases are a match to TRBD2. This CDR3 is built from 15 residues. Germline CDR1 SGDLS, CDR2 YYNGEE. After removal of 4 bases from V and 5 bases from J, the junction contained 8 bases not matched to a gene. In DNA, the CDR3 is TGTGCCAGCAGCCAGGAAGCGGGGGGGTTGGAGACCCAGTACTTC. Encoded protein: CASSQEAGGLETQYF.

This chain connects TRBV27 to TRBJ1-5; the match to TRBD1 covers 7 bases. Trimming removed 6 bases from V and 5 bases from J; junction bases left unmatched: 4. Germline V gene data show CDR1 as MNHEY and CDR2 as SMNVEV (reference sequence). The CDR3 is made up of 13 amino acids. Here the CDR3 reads CASRSTGYQPQHF. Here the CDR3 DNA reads TGTGCCAGCAGGTCGACAGGGTATCAGCCCCAGCATTTT.

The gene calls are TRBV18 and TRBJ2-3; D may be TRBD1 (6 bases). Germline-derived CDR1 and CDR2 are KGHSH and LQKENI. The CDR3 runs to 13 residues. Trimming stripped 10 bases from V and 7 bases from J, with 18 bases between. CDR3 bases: TGTGCCACCACCGGGGCGGACAGAAATACGCAGTATTTT. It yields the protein CATTGADRNTQYF.

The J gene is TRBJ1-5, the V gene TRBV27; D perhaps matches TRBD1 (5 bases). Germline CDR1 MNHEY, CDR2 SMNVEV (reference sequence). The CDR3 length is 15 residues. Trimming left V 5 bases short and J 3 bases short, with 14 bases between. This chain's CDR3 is CASSTITGPNQPQHF. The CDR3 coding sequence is TGTGCCAGCAGTACGATTACAGGCCCCAATCAGCCCCAGCATTTT.

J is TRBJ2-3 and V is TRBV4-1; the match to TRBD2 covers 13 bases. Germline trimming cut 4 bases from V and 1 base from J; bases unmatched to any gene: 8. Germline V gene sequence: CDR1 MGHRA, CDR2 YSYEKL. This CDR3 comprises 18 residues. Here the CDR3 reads CASSRELAGGPRTDTQYF. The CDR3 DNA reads TGCGCCAGCAGCCGGGAACTAGCGGGGGGGCCACGCACAGATACGCAGTATTTT.